The clone carrying this T cell receptor beta chain was detected once. This CDR3 is built from 15 residues. The germline V gene has CDR1 SQVTM and CDR2 ANQGSEA. The germline V and J ends were trimmed by 4 bases and 5 bases, with 20 bases remaining between them. The method was immunoSEQ multiplex PCR; TCRdb's version includes in-frame clones alone and lacks a portion of them. The profile shows approximately 74,000 clones, less than 90% of them singletons. This entry is derived from a study of T cell changes during pregnancy in multiple sclerosis. The clonotype comes from a female donor with multiple sclerosis, enrolled in a pregnancy study. Material: peripheral blood, obtained before pregnancy. This chain uses TRBV29-1 with TRBJ2-5; possibly TRBD2 for D (6 bases). The CDR3, as DNA: TGCAGCGTTGTTTTTCTCGTCGGGGGTAATGAGACCCAGTACTTC. It yields the protein CSVVFLVGGNETQYF. The full variable domain, with the rest looked up from reference TRBV29-1 and TRBJ2-5, is SAVISQKPSRDICQRGTSLTIQCQVDSQVTMMFWYRQQPGQSLTLIATANQGSEATYESGFVIDKFPISRPNLTFSTLTVSNMSPEDSSIYLCSVVFLVGGNETQYFGPGTRLLVL.